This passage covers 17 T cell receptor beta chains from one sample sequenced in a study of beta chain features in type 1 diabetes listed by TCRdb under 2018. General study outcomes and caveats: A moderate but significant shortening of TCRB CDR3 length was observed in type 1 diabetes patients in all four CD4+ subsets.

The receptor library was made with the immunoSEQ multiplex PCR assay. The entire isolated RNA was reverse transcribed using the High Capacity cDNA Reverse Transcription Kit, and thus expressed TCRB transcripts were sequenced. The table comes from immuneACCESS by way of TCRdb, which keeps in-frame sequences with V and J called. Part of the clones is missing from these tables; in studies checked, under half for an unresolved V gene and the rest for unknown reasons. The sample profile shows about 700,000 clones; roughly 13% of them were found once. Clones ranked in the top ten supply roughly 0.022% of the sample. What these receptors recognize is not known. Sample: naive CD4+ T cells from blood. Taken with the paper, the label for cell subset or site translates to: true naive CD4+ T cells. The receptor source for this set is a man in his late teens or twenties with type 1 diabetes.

The CDR3 is CASSLEMAGSNEQFF. In DNA, the CDR3 is TGTGCCAGCAGCTTGGAAATGGCAGGGTCCAATGAGCAGTTCTTC. This chain uses TRBV5-6 with TRBJ2-1; possibly TRBD1 for D (5 bases). V lost 0 bases, J lost 6 bases, and 13 bases lay in between. CDR1 is SGHDT and CDR2 is YYEEEE in the germline V gene. There are 15 residues in the CDR3.

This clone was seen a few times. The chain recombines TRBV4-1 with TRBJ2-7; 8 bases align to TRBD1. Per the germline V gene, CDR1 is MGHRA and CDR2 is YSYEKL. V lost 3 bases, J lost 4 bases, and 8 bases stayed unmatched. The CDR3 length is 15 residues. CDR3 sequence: CASSHLGQAPYEQYF. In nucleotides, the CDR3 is TGCGCCAGCAGCCACCTGGGACAGGCCCCTTACGAGCAGTACTTC.

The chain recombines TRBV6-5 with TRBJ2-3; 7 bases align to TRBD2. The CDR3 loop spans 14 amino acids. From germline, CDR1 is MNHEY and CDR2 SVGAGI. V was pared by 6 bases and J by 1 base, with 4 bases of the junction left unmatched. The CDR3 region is CASRRLAGTDTQYF. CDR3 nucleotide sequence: TGTGCCAGCAGGCGGCTAGCGGGCACAGATACGCAGTATTTT.

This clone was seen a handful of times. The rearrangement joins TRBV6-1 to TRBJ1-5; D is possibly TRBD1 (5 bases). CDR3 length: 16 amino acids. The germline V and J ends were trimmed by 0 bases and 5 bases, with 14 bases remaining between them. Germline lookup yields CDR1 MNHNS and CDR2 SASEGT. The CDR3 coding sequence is TGTGCCAGCAGTGAAGCGAGTTGGGGGTTGCATCAGCCCCAGCATTTT. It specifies CASSEASWGLHQPQHF.

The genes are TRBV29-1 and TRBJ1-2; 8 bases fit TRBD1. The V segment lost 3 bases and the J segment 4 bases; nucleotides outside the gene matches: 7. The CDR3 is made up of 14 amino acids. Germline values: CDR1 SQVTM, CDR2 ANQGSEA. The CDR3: CSVETRGLVYGYTF. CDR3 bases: TGCAGCGTTGAGACCAGGGGGCTGGTCTATGGCTACACCTTC.

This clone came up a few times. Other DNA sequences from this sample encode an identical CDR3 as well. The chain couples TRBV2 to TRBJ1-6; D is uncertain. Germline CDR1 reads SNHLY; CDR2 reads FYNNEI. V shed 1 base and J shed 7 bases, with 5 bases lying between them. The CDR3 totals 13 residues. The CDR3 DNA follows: TGTGCCAGCAGTGAAGGGAACAATTCACCCCTCCACTTT. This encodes CASSEGNNSPLHF.

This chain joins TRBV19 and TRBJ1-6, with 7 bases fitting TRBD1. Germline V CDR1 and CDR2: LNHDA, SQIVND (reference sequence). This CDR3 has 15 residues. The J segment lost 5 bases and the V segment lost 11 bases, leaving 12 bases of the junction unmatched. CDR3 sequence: CAANPLQGHNSPLHF. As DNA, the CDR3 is TGTGCCGCCAACCCCCTACAGGGGCATAATTCACCCCTCCACTTT.

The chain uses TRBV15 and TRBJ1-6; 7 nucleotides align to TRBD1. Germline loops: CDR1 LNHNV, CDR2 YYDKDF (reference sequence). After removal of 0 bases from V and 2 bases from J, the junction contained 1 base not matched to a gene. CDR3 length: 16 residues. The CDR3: CATSRDRGTYNSPLHF. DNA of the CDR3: TGTGCCACCAGCAGAGACAGGGGGACCTATAATTCACCCCTCCACTTT.

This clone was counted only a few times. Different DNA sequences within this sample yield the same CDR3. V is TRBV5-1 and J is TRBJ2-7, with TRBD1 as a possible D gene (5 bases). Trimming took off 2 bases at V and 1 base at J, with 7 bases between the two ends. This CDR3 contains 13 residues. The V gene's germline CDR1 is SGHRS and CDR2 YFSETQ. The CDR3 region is CASSLGVSYEQYF. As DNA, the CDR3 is TGCGCCAGCAGCTTAGGGGTATCCTACGAGCAGTACTTC.

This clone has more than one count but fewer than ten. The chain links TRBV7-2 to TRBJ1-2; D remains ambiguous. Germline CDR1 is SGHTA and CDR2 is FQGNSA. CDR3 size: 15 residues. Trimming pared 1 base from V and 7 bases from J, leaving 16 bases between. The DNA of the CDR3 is TGTGCCAGCAGCTTAGTCGGATTGAATCCTAGTGGCTACACCTTC. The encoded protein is CASSLVGLNPSGYTF. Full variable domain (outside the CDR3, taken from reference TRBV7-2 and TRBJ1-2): GAGVSQSPSNKVTEKGKDVELRCDPISGHTALYWYRQSLGQGLEFLIYFQGNSAPDKSGLPSDRFSAERTGGSVSTLTIQRTQQEDSAVYLCASSLVGLNPSGYTFGSGTRLTVV.

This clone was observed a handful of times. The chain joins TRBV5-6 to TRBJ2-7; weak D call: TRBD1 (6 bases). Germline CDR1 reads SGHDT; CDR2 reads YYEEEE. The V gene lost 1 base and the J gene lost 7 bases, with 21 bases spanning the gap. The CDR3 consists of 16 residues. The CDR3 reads CASSLTPGQSDTEQYF. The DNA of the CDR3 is TGTGCCAGCAGCTTGACCCCAGGACAGTCCGATACTGAGCAGTACTTC.

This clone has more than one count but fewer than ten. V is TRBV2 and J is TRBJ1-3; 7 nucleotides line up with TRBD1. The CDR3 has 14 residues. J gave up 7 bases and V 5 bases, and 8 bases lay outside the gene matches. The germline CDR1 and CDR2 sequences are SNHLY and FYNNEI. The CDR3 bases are TGTGCCAGCAGTCGAGGAGGGGGCGAGAACACCATATATTTT. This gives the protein CASSRGGGENTIYF.

CDR3 amino acids: CASSLGGQGIADTQYF. CDR3 DNA: TGTGCCAGCAGCTTAGGGGGACAGGGCATAGCAGATACGCAGTATTTT. The rearrangement joins TRBV7-9 to TRBJ2-3; 9 positions agree with TRBD1. Germline CDR1 reads SEHNR; CDR2 reads FQNEAQ (reference sequence). V shed 1 base and J 4 bases; nucleotides not matched to a gene: 6. The CDR3 has 16 amino acids. The variable domain in full, completed from reference TRBV7-9 and TRBJ2-3, reads DTGVSQNPRHKITKRGQNVTFRCDPISEHNRLYWYRQTLGQGPEFLTYFQNEAQLEKSRLLSDRFSAERPKGSFSTLEIQRTEQGDSAMYLCASSLGGQGIADTQYFGPGTRLTVL.

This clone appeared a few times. This chain's CDR3 is CASRGVHEQFF. Written as DNA, the CDR3 is TGTGCCAGCAGAGGGGTCCATGAGCAGTTCTTC. The chain has TRBV9 and TRBJ2-1; D might be TRBD1 (5 bases). Trimming removed 5 bases at V and 8 bases at J, with 8 bases between. This CDR3 has 11 amino acids. CDR1 is SGDLS, CDR2 YYNGEE, per germline.

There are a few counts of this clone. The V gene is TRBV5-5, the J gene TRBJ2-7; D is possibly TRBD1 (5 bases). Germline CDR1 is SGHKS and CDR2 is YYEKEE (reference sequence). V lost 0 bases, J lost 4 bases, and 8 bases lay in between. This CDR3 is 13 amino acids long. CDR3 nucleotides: TGTGCCAGCAGCTTGGCTACAGGTTACGAGCAGTACTTC. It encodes CASSLATGYEQYF.

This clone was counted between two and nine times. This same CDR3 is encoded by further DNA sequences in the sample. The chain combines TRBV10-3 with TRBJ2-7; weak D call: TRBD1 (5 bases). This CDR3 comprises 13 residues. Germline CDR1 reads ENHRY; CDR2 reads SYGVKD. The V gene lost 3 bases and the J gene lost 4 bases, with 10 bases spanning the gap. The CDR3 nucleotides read TGTGCCATCAGTGAAGGTCAGGGTTACGAGCAGTACTTC. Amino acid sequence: CAISEGQGYEQYF.

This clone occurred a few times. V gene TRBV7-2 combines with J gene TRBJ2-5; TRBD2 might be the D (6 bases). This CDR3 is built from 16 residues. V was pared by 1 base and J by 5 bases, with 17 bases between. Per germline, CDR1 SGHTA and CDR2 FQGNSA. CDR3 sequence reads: CASSLGGLALMETQYF. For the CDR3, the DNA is TGTGCCAGCAGCTTAGGGGGTCTAGCGCTGATGGAGACCCAGTACTTC.